A selection of T cell receptor beta chains follows, all from one sample in a study of blood T cell repertoires in COVID-19. Clones were read by immunoSEQ multiplex PCR, and TCRdb kept only the in-frame ones, dropping some. The data show tens of thousands of clones, approximately 90% seen once. The source material was peripheral blood. These receptors were obtained from a human donor in a cohort sampled during active COVID-19. Both conserved end residues are part of each CDR3. Fields, in order: clone size, D gene, J gene, V gene, CDR3 protein, CDR3 DNA. D genes are given only for firm matches. Clone size is stated in some rows and not others, as once, few, many or a class when expanded.

NA | NA | TRBJ2-7 | TRBV7-9 | CASSLTAQNYEQYF | TGTGCCAGCAGCTTGACGGCACAGAACTACGAGCAGTACTTC
NA | NA | TRBJ1-2 | TRBV7-2 | CASSEGVGGGSGYTF | TGTGCCAGCAGCGAAGGAGTTGGGGGAGGTAGCGGCTACACCTTC
NA | TRBD1 | TRBJ2-2 | TRBV2 | CASSGAGGTGELFF | TGTGCCAGCAGTGGGGCAGGGGGTACCGGGGAGCTGTTTTTT
NA | TRBD1 | TRBJ2-6 | TRBV6-2/TRBV6-3 | CASSYGTGLNSGANVLTF | TGTGCCAGCAGTTACGGGACAGGCCTGAACTCTGGGGCCAACGTCCTGACTTTC
NA | NA | TRBJ2-7 | TRBV12-3/TRBV12-4 | CASRGDLGEQYF | TGTGCCAGCAGGGGAGACCTGGGAGAGCAGTACTTC
NA | TRBD1 | TRBJ2-1 | TRBV7-2 | CASSRDRASSYNEQFF | TGTGCCAGCAGCCGCGACAGGGCGAGCTCCTACAATGAGCAGTTCTTC
NA | NA | TRBJ1-6 | TRBV10-3 | CAISESAAGRRNSPLHF | TGTGCCATCAGTGAGTCGGCGGCAGGGCGTCGTAATTCACCCCTCCACTTT
NA | NA | TRBJ1-2 | TRBV7-9 | CASSLGEGHYGYTF | TGTGCCAGCAGCTTGGGGGAGGGACACTATGGCTACACCTTC
NA | NA | TRBJ1-1 | TRBV19 | CASTSRGEQGLNTEAFF | TGTGCCAGTACCTCCCGGGGGGAACAAGGCCTCAACACTGAAGCTTTCTTT
NA | TRBD1 | TRBJ2-5 | TRBV5-8 | CASSLGRQGALETQYF | TGTGCCAGCAGCTTGGGCCGGCAGGGGGCCTTGGAGACCCAGTACTTC
few | TRBD2 | TRBJ2-7 | TRBV5-1 | CASSPGTSGRVSYEQYF | TGCGCCAGCAGCCCTGGGACTAGCGGGAGGGTGTCCTACGAGCAGTACTTC
NA | TRBD1 | TRBJ2-7 | TRBV11-2 | CASSPDRSYEQYF | TGTGCCAGCAGCCCGGACAGGTCCTACGAGCAGTACTTC
NA | NA | TRBJ2-7 | TRBV4-1 | CASSQEGAPYYEQYF | TGCGCCAGCAGCCAAGAAGGGGCGCCCTACTACGAGCAGTACTTC
NA | TRBD2 | TRBJ2-1 | TRBV7-2 | CASSPRPSGGYSSYNEQFF | TGTGCCAGCAGCCCAAGACCTAGCGGGGGGTACTCCTCCTACAATGAGCAGTTCTTC
once | NA | TRBJ2-5 | TRBV7-2 | CASSHGTYKETQYF | TGTGCCAGCAGCCACGGGACATATAAAGAGACCCAGTACTTC
NA | TRBD2 | TRBJ2-5 | TRBV5-4 | CASSSVLAGEGETQYF | TGTGCCAGCAGCTCCGTCCTAGCGGGAGAAGGAGAGACCCAGTACTTC
NA | TRBD2 | TRBJ2-1 | TRBV5-4 | CASSLGGLLAGSGEQFF | TGTGCCAGCAGCTTGGGGGGGTTGCTAGCGGGATCTGGTGAGCAGTTCTTC
once | TRBD1 | TRBJ1-6 | TRBV11-2 | CASKGGQRSSPLHF | TGTGCCAGCAAGGGGGGACAGAGGAGTTCACCCCTCCACTTT
NA | TRBD2 | TRBJ2-5 | TRBV4-3 | CASSQEPAGAQETQYF | TGCGCCAGCAGCCAAGAGCCAGCGGGGGCCCAAGAGACCCAGTACTTC
NA | NA | TRBJ2-2 | TRBV15 | CATSRDVSTGELFF | TGTGCCACCAGCAGAGATGTGAGCACCGGGGAGCTGTTTTTT
NA | NA | TRBJ2-7 | TRBV10-3 | CAISESGATYEQYF | TGTGCCATCAGTGAGTCGGGGGCGACCTACGAGCAGTACTTC
NA | TRBD2 | TRBJ2-4 | TRBV3-1/TRBV3-2 | CASSQDGLVQYF | TGTGCCAGCAGCCAGGACGGACTAGTTCAGTACTTC
NA | NA | TRBJ1-1 | TRBV7-2 | CASSISLGGGTEAFF | TGTGCCAGCAGCATTTCATTGGGAGGAGGCACTGAAGCTTTCTTT
NA | TRBD1 | TRBJ2-3 | TRBV6-6 | CASRRGQENTDTQYF | TGTGCCAGCAGGCGCGGACAGGAGAACACAGATACGCAGTATTTT
few | NA | TRBJ1-6 | TRBV9 | CASSVEGHTNSPLHF | TGTGCCAGCAGCGTAGAGGGACACACTAATTCACCCCTCCACTTT
few | TRBD1 | TRBJ1-1 | TRBV6-5 | CASSNLITGDTEAFF | TGTGCCAGCAGTAACCTCATCACAGGGGACACTGAAGCTTTCTTT
NA | TRBD1 | TRBJ2-7 | TRBV7-6 | CASSRKGADEQYF | TGTGCCAGCAGCAGGAAGGGGGCTGACGAGCAGTACTTC
few | NA | TRBJ2-7 | TRBV6-6 | CASRQTGSSYEQYF | TGTGCCAGCAGACAAACAGGGTCCTCCTACGAGCAGTACTTC
NA | TRBD2 | TRBJ2-5 | TRBV24-1 | CATSEGLRETQYF | TGTGCCACCAGTGAGGGACTAAGGGAGACCCAGTACTTC
few | NA | TRBJ1-5 | TRBV7-9 | CASSSGGGREANQPQHF | TGTGCCAGCAGCTCCGGGGGAGGCAGGGAGGCGAATCAGCCCCAGCATTTT
NA | TRBD1 | TRBJ1-2 | TRBV12-3/TRBV12-4 | CASRTGGGNGYTF | TGTGCCAGCAGGACAGGGGGGGGAAATGGCTACACCTTC
once | NA | TRBJ2-1 | TRBV7-2 | CASSLQLVGQFF | TGTGCCAGCAGCCTCCAACTAGTAGGGCAGTTCTTC
NA | NA | TRBJ2-7 | TRBV6-2/TRBV6-3 | CASSYRGQGGYEQYF | TGTGCCAGCAGTTACCGTGGACAGGGAGGGTACGAGCAGTACTTC
NA | TRBD2 | TRBJ2-1 | TRBV11-2 | CASSLGREGAEQFF | TGTGCCAGCAGCTTGGGGCGGGAGGGCGCAGAGCAGTTCTTC
NA | TRBD1 | TRBJ1-2 | TRBV7-2 | CASSSRTGKDYGYTF | TGTGCCAGCAGCTCACGGACAGGGAAGGACTATGGCTACACCTTC
once | TRBD2 | TRBJ2-3 | TRBV7-2 | CASSPGLAPGTQYF | TGTGCCAGCAGCCCAGGACTAGCACCGGGTACGCAGTATTTT
NA | NA | TRBJ2-7 | TRBV5-5 | CASSLIRGPYYEQYF | TGTGCCAGCAGTCTCATCAGGGGCCCCTACTACGAGCAGTACTTC
once | TRBD1 | TRBJ2-1 | TRBV11-3 | CASSTGGNRGNNEQFF | TGTGCCAGCAGCACGGGCGGTAACAGGGGGAACAATGAGCAGTTCTTC
NA | TRBD2 | TRBJ2-2 | TRBV5-1 | CASTDSGSNTGELFF | TGCGCCAGCACCGATAGCGGGTCGAACACCGGGGAGCTGTTTTTT
NA | TRBD1 | TRBJ2-7 | TRBV6-2/TRBV6-3 | CASSLRPLDRGGGVEQYF | TGTGCCAGCAGCCTACGTCCATTAGACAGGGGCGGAGGAGTCGAGCAGTACTTC
NA | TRBD2 | TRBJ2-3 | TRBV3-1/TRBV3-2 | CASSQGLAAGGTTDTQYF | TGTGCCAGCAGCCAAGGTCTGGCAGCGGGGGGAACCACAGATACGCAGTATTTT
NA | NA | TRBJ2-7 | TRBV7-2 | CASSLAGSGVLLAYEQYF | TGTGCCAGCAGCTTAGCGGGCTCCGGGGTGCTGCTCGCCTACGAGCAGTACTTC
NA | NA | TRBJ2-7 | TRBV12-3/TRBV12-4 | CASSLGQPYEQYF | TGTGCCAGCAGTTTGGGCCAGCCGTACGAGCAGTACTTC
NA | NA | TRBJ2-5 | TRBV19 | CASSRTPGDRETQYF | TGTGCCAGTAGTAGAACTCCCGGCGACAGAGAGACCCAGTACTTC
NA | NA | TRBJ1-3 | TRBV7-2 | CASSQEGSKDFTIYF | TGTGCCAGCAGCCAAGAAGGATCTAAGGACTTCACCATATATTTT
NA | TRBD1 | TRBJ1-3 | TRBV19 | CASQGQSSGNTIYF | TGTGCCAGCCAGGGACAGAGTTCTGGAAACACCATATATTTT